This is a list of T cell receptor beta chains from one sample in a study of T cells in Graves' hyperthyroidism and ophthalmopathy. TCRdb used MiXCR to reprocess the multiplex PCR reads, holding one entry per CDR3 protein. The data show 500,000 to 550,000 distinct CDR3 sequences, nearly 20% seen once. The specimen sequenced was blood. The receptors derive from a man in his forties with Graves' ophthalmopathy. Both conserved end residues are part of each CDR3. Each record gives: D gene, clone size, J gene, V gene, CDR3 protein, CDR3 DNA. D genes are given only for firm matches. Where a row states a size, it is once, few, many or the class of an expanded clone; other rows omit it.

D gene: -
clone size: -
J gene: TRBJ2-5
V gene: TRBV7-6
CDR3 protein: CASRKLAGTQYF
CDR3 DNA: TGTGCCAGCAGAAAGCTAGCAGGGACCCAGTACTTC

D gene: -
clone size: -
J gene: TRBJ2-3
V gene: TRBV6-1
CDR3 protein: CASGNTDTQYF
CDR3 DNA: TGTGCCAGCGGTAACACAGATACGCAGTATTTT

D gene: -
clone size: many
J gene: TRBJ2-1
V gene: TRBV12-3/TRBV12-4
CDR3 protein: CASRDLANEQFF
CDR3 DNA: TGTGCCAGCAGGGATCTAGCAAATGAGCAGTTCTTC

D gene: TRBD1
clone size: -
J gene: TRBJ1-5
V gene: TRBV29-1
CDR3 protein: CSVTKGASDQPQHF
CDR3 DNA: TGCAGCGTCACCAAGGGGGCCAGCGATCAGCCCCAGCATTTT

D gene: -
clone size: -
J gene: TRBJ1-4
V gene: TRBV11-2
CDR3 protein: CASSRRGVADEKLFF
CDR3 DNA: TGTGCCAGCAGCCGTAGGGGTGTAGCGGATGAAAAACTGTTTTTT

D gene: TRBD2
clone size: -
J gene: TRBJ2-1
V gene: TRBV10-2
CDR3 protein: CASKTSGNNEQFF
CDR3 DNA: TGCGCCAGCAAAACTAGCGGAAACAATGAGCAGTTCTTC

D gene: TRBD1
clone size: -
J gene: TRBJ1-1
V gene: TRBV19
CDR3 protein: CASRQGSTEAFF
CDR3 DNA: TGTGCCAGTAGACAGGGGAGCACTGAAGCTTTCTTT

D gene: -
clone size: few
J gene: TRBJ1-2
V gene: TRBV7-8
CDR3 protein: CASSFNRLYGYTF
CDR3 DNA: TGTGCCAGCAGCTTTAATAGGCTTTATGGCTACACCTTC

D gene: -
clone size: many
J gene: TRBJ2-1
V gene: TRBV5-1
CDR3 protein: CASSSRFDEQFF
CDR3 DNA: TGCGCCAGCAGCTCTAGGTTCGATGAGCAGTTCTTC

D gene: -
clone size: -
J gene: TRBJ1-5
V gene: TRBV12-3/TRBV12-4
CDR3 protein: CASSLGPGAGTQHF
CDR3 DNA: TGTGCCAGCAGTTTAGGTCCGGGGGCGGGGACCCAGCATTTT

D gene: -
clone size: few
J gene: TRBJ1-3
V gene: TRBV6-1
CDR3 protein: CASSQKTGGNTIYF
CDR3 DNA: TGTGCCAGCAGTCAGAAGACAGGAGGAAACACCATATATTTT

D gene: TRBD1
clone size: -
J gene: TRBJ2-6
V gene: TRBV6-2/TRBV6-3
CDR3 protein: CAKVQGANLSGANVLTF
CDR3 DNA: TGTGCCAAGGTACAGGGGGCTAACCTCTCTGGGGCCAACGTCCTGACTTTC

D gene: TRBD1
clone size: few
J gene: TRBJ2-5
V gene: TRBV7-2
CDR3 protein: CASSQGQYRYF
CDR3 DNA: TGTGCCAGCAGCCAGGGACAGTACCGGTACTTC

D gene: -
clone size: few
J gene: TRBJ2-1
V gene: TRBV7-8
CDR3 protein: CASSRPPGGSSYNEQFF
CDR3 DNA: TGTGCCAGCAGCCGGCCGCCCGGCGGTAGCTCCTACAATGAGCAGTTCTTC

D gene: -
clone size: many
J gene: TRBJ2-1
V gene: TRBV6-1
CDR3 protein: CASKIEYNEQFF
CDR3 DNA: TGTGCCAGCAAGATAGAGTACAATGAGCAGTTCTTC

D gene: -
clone size: -
J gene: TRBJ2-7
V gene: TRBV4-3
CDR3 protein: CASSQGPSAGYEQYF
CDR3 DNA: TGCGCCAGCAGCCAAGGGCCTTCAGCTGGCTACGAGCAGTACTTC

D gene: -
clone size: many
J gene: TRBJ2-7
V gene: TRBV30
CDR3 protein: CAWRGTLGEQYF
CDR3 DNA: TGTGCCTGGAGGGGTACCTTAGGAGAGCAGTACTTC

D gene: -
clone size: many
J gene: TRBJ2-7
V gene: TRBV28
CDR3 protein: CASSFRSGVVGEQYF
CDR3 DNA: TGTGCCAGCAGTTTCCGCTCAGGGGTAGTGGGCGAGCAGTACTTC

D gene: -
clone size: -
J gene: TRBJ1-2
V gene: TRBV7-2
CDR3 protein: CASSSDSHASYGYTF
CDR3 DNA: TGTGCCAGCAGCTCAGACAGTCACGCCTCCTATGGCTACACCTTC

D gene: -
clone size: many
J gene: TRBJ2-7
V gene: TRBV12-5
CDR3 protein: CASGPAGEGYEQYF
CDR3 DNA: TGTGCTAGTGGTCCCGCAGGGGAGGGGTACGAGCAGTACTTC

D gene: -
clone size: many
J gene: TRBJ2-5
V gene: TRBV5-1
CDR3 protein: CASSFGTIQQETQYF
CDR3 DNA: TGCGCCAGCAGCTTTGGGACGATACAACAAGAGACCCAGTACTTC

D gene: TRBD2
clone size: -
J gene: TRBJ2-1
V gene: TRBV5-4
CDR3 protein: CASSSGGRTIYNEQFF
CDR3 DNA: TGTGCCAGCAGCTCGGGGGGGAGGACCATCTACAATGAGCAGTTCTTC